The rows below give T cell receptor beta chains drawn from one sample of a study of cytomegalovirus exposure and HLA in healthy donors. Sequencing used immunoSEQ multiplex PCR; TCRdb keeps in-frame clones, though not all of them. The sample carries approximately 180,000 clones, about 86% recorded once. Sequenced input: PBMCs. The receptors stem from a woman aged 25-40 years in good health and CMV-seronegative. Each CDR3 is given without its conserved first and last residue. Not every row has a clone size; where given, it reads once, few, many or a size class.

J gene,V gene,clone size,CDR3 protein
TRBJ2-6,TRBV9,.,ASSSSGAAGANGLT
TRBJ2-1,TRBV7-9,.,ASSSIAGKSYNEQF
TRBJ1-1,TRBV7-2,.,ASSLDPRREAEAF
TRBJ1-1,TRBV29-1,.,SVQFGTEAF
TRBJ2-1,TRBV27,.,ASSGDSQAYNEQF
TRBJ2-1,TRBV18,.,ASSPPQPSGEQF
TRBJ2-3,TRBV5-1,.,ASSLASSADTQY
TRBJ2-6,TRBV27,.,ASSRNRAGGANVLT
TRBJ2-1,TRBV7-9,.,ASSPTGGGSSYNEQF
TRBJ2-7,TRBV21-1,.,ASSPGGGTGDPHGPEQY
TRBJ2-1,TRBV28,.,ASSLGIAGVYNEQF
TRBJ2-1,TRBV19,.,ASSIQDRGSDEQF
TRBJ2-2,TRBV7-6,.,ASSLTGLNGELF
TRBJ1-1,TRBV2,few,ASSPIREMNTEAF
TRBJ1-6,TRBV27,.,ASSLRQGHNSPLH
TRBJ2-7,TRBV6-5,.,AAESSYEQY
TRBJ1-1,TRBV5-1,.,ASSSLGQGGTEAF
TRBJ2-1,TRBV30,.,AYDRGKGDEQF
TRBJ1-4,TRBV5-1,.,ASSLVQEGNEKLF
TRBJ2-1,TRBV11-2,.,ASSPTSGGSNEQF
TRBJ2-1,TRBV18,.,ASSFELAGPYNEQF
TRBJ2-4,TRBV2,.,ASREAKNIQY
TRBJ1-6,TRBV5-1,.,ASSFQGSNSPLH
TRBJ2-5,TRBV5-1,.,ASSLATGPQETQY
TRBJ2-1,TRBV4-1,.,ASRPLEGEKGEQF
TRBJ2-1,TRBV11-2,.,ATIRVESTGFNEQF
TRBJ1-5,TRBV6-6,.,ASRDSRGSQPQH
TRBJ1-2,TRBV2,.,ASSEAREQGTSRYT
TRBJ1-3,TRBV19,once,ASGQADSGNTIY
TRBJ2-7,TRBV11-2,.,ASSLARSGPSYEQY
TRBJ2-2,TRBV7-2,once,ASSLLGTGGINTGELF
TRBJ2-1,TRBV7-6,.,ASSFSDGIYNEQF
TRBJ2-2,TRBV7-8,once,ASSLARFVFGTGSIGELF
TRBJ2-5,TRBV29-1,.,SVGGQGRGAGETQY
TRBJ1-2,TRBV9,.,ASSSEHRGGYT
TRBJ1-1,TRBV7-9,.,ASSLGPVMNTEAF
TRBJ2-7,TRBV4-1,.,ASSPEILETVYEQY
TRBJ1-2,TRBV7-8,.,ASSSDRGIGGYT
TRBJ2-2,TRBV19,.,ASRRTGGTGELF
TRBJ1-2,TRBV6-1,.,ASGVGAYGYT
TRBJ1-2,TRBV7-9,.,ASSLDPANQYGYT